There are a few counts of the clone carrying this T cell receptor beta chain. Its antigen is undetermined. TCRdb ran MiXCR on the 5' RACE reads and lists one entry per CDR3 protein. The sample yields some 1,700,000 distinct CDR3 sequences, roughly 35% seen once. This entry is derived from a study of identical twins. Study-wide points: Fewer insertions were carried by abundant cord blood beta clonotypes, but none was seen in memory repertoires. Sequences that were out-of-frame, alpha and twin-shared displayed an excess of low generation probability. Recombination models fit unrelated individuals' TCR alpha sharing but underestimated twins'. Zero-insertion analyses could be partly confounded by invariant MAIT and iNKT cells.

The V gene lost 2 bases and the J gene lost 3 bases, with 13 bases spanning the gap. The germline V gene encodes CDR1 KGHSH and CDR2 LQKENI. The CDR3 spans 15 residues. The source material was cord blood. This TCR was sampled from a newborn girl in good health. The chain joins TRBV18 to TRBJ1-1, with D unclear. The CDR3 reads CASSPRWGLDTEAFF. In DNA form, the CDR3 reads TGTGCCAGCTCACCAAGGTGGGGATTGGACACTGAAGCTTTCTTT.